These T cell receptor beta chains were read from a single sample in a study of T cell responses to AZD1222 COVID-19 vaccine. TCRdb keeps only in-frame clones here, not all; method: immunoSEQ multiplex PCR. The repertoire consists of about 120,000 clones, with about nine tenths occurring once and the leading ten covering 6% to 9%. The sample here was peripheral blood, taken on day 0 of AZD1222 vaccination. These receptors were taken from an adult in good health. Each CDR3 is given with its conserved first and last residue. The order of the fields is clone size, J gene, D gene, V gene, CDR3 DNA, CDR3 protein. The D gene is left open where the match is weak. Clone size is shown for a subset of rows, as once, few, many or a class of expanded clone.

abundance: NA
j_gene: TRBJ2-2
d_gene: TRBD2
v_gene: TRBV11-2
CDR3nt: TGTGCCAGCAGCTTAAATTTACTAGCGGGAGTGGGCGGGGAGCTGTTTTTT
CDR3aa: CASSLNLLAGVGGELFF

abundance: NA
j_gene: TRBJ2-7
d_gene: NA
v_gene: TRBV5-1
CDR3nt: TGCGCCAGCAGCTTTGGGCGGACCTACGAGCAGTACTTC
CDR3aa: CASSFGRTYEQYF

abundance: NA
j_gene: TRBJ2-7
d_gene: TRBD2
v_gene: TRBV28
CDR3nt: TGTGCCAGCAGCCCTCCCGGGAGGGGAGGGTCCTACGAGCAGTACTTC
CDR3aa: CASSPPGRGGSYEQYF

abundance: NA
j_gene: TRBJ2-3
d_gene: TRBD2
v_gene: TRBV10-3
CDR3nt: TGTGCCATCAGTGAGTCGCTAGCGGGAGCGATCAAACCAGATACGCAGTATTTT
CDR3aa: CAISESLAGAIKPDTQYF

abundance: NA
j_gene: TRBJ2-7
d_gene: TRBD2
v_gene: TRBV28
CDR3nt: TGTGCCAGCACCTGGGGGGGGACGAACGAGCAGTACTTC
CDR3aa: CASTWGGTNEQYF

abundance: NA
j_gene: TRBJ2-3
d_gene: NA
v_gene: TRBV6-6
CDR3nt: TGTGCCAGCAGTTCCCCAGTATCAGATACGCAGTATTTT
CDR3aa: CASSSPVSDTQYF

abundance: few
j_gene: TRBJ2-2
d_gene: NA
v_gene: TRBV24-1
CDR3nt: TGTGCCCCAAGGGGTACCTTGAACACCGGGGAGCTGTTTTTT
CDR3aa: CAPRGTLNTGELFF

abundance: once
j_gene: TRBJ1-2
d_gene: NA
v_gene: TRBV14
CDR3nt: TGTGCCAGCAGCCTAGGGAGGAACTATGGCTACACCTTC
CDR3aa: CASSLGRNYGYTF

abundance: NA
j_gene: TRBJ1-6
d_gene: TRBD1
v_gene: TRBV6-1
CDR3nt: TGTGCCAGCAGTGAAGGGACAGGGTCTTCACCCCTCCACTTT
CDR3aa: CASSEGTGSSPLHF

abundance: NA
j_gene: TRBJ1-2
d_gene: TRBD1
v_gene: TRBV10-3
CDR3nt: TGTGCCATCAGTGGGGACAGCACTAACTATGGCTACACCTTC
CDR3aa: CAISGDSTNYGYTF

abundance: few
j_gene: TRBJ1-6
d_gene: NA
v_gene: TRBV2
CDR3nt: TGTGCCAGCAGTCCAAGGGCGGGACCCCTCCACTTT
CDR3aa: CASSPRAGPLHF

abundance: NA
j_gene: TRBJ2-7
d_gene: TRBD2
v_gene: TRBV19
CDR3nt: TGTGCCAGTAGTATTGAGGTAGCGGGAGTTGGTTACGAGCAGTACTTC
CDR3aa: CASSIEVAGVGYEQYF

abundance: NA
j_gene: TRBJ1-5
d_gene: NA
v_gene: TRBV19
CDR3nt: TGTGCCAGTAGTCCCGGGTCCGGGACCTGGGAAAATAGCAATCAGCCCCAGCATTTT
CDR3aa: CASSPGSGTWENSNQPQHF

abundance: NA
j_gene: TRBJ1-5
d_gene: TRBD1
v_gene: TRBV29-1
CDR3nt: TGCAGCACTGGACAGGGGGAAGGTCAGCCCCAGCATTTT
CDR3aa: CSTGQGEGQPQHF

abundance: medium-sized
j_gene: TRBJ2-7
d_gene: NA
v_gene: TRBV28
CDR3nt: TGTGCCAGCAGTCCTCGGGACGGCCCCTACGAGCAGTACTTC
CDR3aa: CASSPRDGPYEQYF

abundance: once
j_gene: TRBJ2-2
d_gene: TRBD2
v_gene: TRBV27
CDR3nt: TGTGCCAGCTTGGGACTAGCGGGAAGGTCAGGGGAGCTGTTTTTT
CDR3aa: CASLGLAGRSGELFF

abundance: NA
j_gene: TRBJ2-3
d_gene: TRBD2
v_gene: TRBV5-4
CDR3nt: TGTGCCAGCAGCTTCGGGGGGAGGGCCCCCGCGCAGTATTTT
CDR3aa: CASSFGGRAPAQYF

abundance: NA
j_gene: TRBJ1-2
d_gene: NA
v_gene: TRBV2
CDR3nt: TGTGCCAGCAGTGAAAGGGCAGGGAACTATGGCTACACCTTC
CDR3aa: CASSERAGNYGYTF

abundance: NA
j_gene: TRBJ1-4
d_gene: TRBD1
v_gene: TRBV10-3
CDR3nt: TGTGCCATCAGTTTAACAGGGGGGACTAATGAAAAACTGTTTTTT
CDR3aa: CAISLTGGTNEKLFF

abundance: NA
j_gene: TRBJ2-6
d_gene: NA
v_gene: TRBV29-1
CDR3nt: TGCAGCGTTGAAGAGGGGAGTGGTGGGGCCAACGTCCTGACTTTC
CDR3aa: CSVEEGSGGANVLTF

abundance: NA
j_gene: TRBJ2-7
d_gene: TRBD2
v_gene: TRBV18
CDR3nt: TGTGCCAGCTCACCTCTAGGTAGCGGGGGAACCTACGAGCAGTACTTC
CDR3aa: CASSPLGSGGTYEQYF

abundance: once
j_gene: TRBJ2-2
d_gene: NA
v_gene: TRBV11-2
CDR3nt: TGTGCCAGCAGCTTCCGGACCTACGCGAACACCGGGGAGCTGTTTTTT
CDR3aa: CASSFRTYANTGELFF

abundance: NA
j_gene: TRBJ2-2
d_gene: NA
v_gene: TRBV12-3/TRBV12-4
CDR3nt: TGTGCCAGCAGGATCGAATTGGGGGAGCTGTTTTTT
CDR3aa: CASRIELGELFF

abundance: NA
j_gene: TRBJ2-2
d_gene: NA
v_gene: TRBV7-9
CDR3nt: TGTGCCAGCAGCTTTCAGGGGATTGGAAGCACCGGGGAGCTGTTTTTT
CDR3aa: CASSFQGIGSTGELFF

abundance: NA
j_gene: TRBJ2-1
d_gene: NA
v_gene: TRBV18
CDR3nt: TGTGCCAGCTCACCGACGGCTGGGGGTGAGCAGTTCTTC
CDR3aa: CASSPTAGGEQFF

abundance: NA
j_gene: TRBJ1-4
d_gene: NA
v_gene: TRBV4-1
CDR3nt: TGCGCCAGCAGCCAAGGTGCCCTTCTTGCAACTAATGAAAAACTGTTTTTT
CDR3aa: CASSQGALLATNEKLFF

abundance: few
j_gene: TRBJ1-1
d_gene: NA
v_gene: TRBV3-1/TRBV3-2
CDR3nt: TGTGCCAGCAGCCAGTCGGACACGGAGATAGCTTTCTTT
CDR3aa: CASSQSDTEIAFF

abundance: NA
j_gene: TRBJ2-1
d_gene: NA
v_gene: TRBV21-1
CDR3nt: TGTGCCACACTGGGACTAGCGGGGTATGAGCAGTTCTTC
CDR3aa: CATLGLAGYEQFF

abundance: NA
j_gene: TRBJ2-3
d_gene: NA
v_gene: TRBV6-4
CDR3nt: TGTGCCAGCAGTGACGGCTCTTTCACAGATACGCAGTATTTT
CDR3aa: CASSDGSFTDTQYF

abundance: NA
j_gene: TRBJ1-2
d_gene: NA
v_gene: TRBV20-1
CDR3nt: TGCAGTGCTAGTGGTGACCGGGGCCGGAGTAACTATGGCTACACCTTC
CDR3aa: CSASGDRGRSNYGYTF

abundance: NA
j_gene: TRBJ2-4
d_gene: TRBD2
v_gene: TRBV28
CDR3nt: TGTGCCAGCAGAGAACAGTCGTCGAGCGGGAGTCCCAAAAACATTCAGTACTTC
CDR3aa: CASREQSSSGSPKNIQYF

abundance: once
j_gene: TRBJ2-7
d_gene: NA
v_gene: TRBV28
CDR3nt: TGTGCCAGCAGCCGAGGTGGGGGCGGCTACGAGCAGTACTTC
CDR3aa: CASSRGGGGYEQYF

abundance: NA
j_gene: TRBJ2-6
d_gene: NA
v_gene: TRBV3-1/TRBV3-2
CDR3nt: TGTGCCAGCAGCCAGACCAACGTCCTGACTTTC
CDR3aa: CASSQTNVLTF

abundance: NA
j_gene: TRBJ1-4
d_gene: NA
v_gene: TRBV24-1
CDR3nt: TGTGCCACCAGTGATTTCCGGCAGGGGCGAGAAAAACTGTTTTTT
CDR3aa: CATSDFRQGREKLFF

abundance: NA
j_gene: TRBJ2-2
d_gene: TRBD1
v_gene: TRBV24-1
CDR3nt: TGTGCCACCAGTGATCCTCGGACAGGGGCACCCACCGGGGAGCTGTTTTTT
CDR3aa: CATSDPRTGAPTGELFF

abundance: NA
j_gene: TRBJ2-5
d_gene: TRBD2
v_gene: TRBV24-1
CDR3nt: TGTGCCACCCAAGCCGGGACTAGCGGGGACCAAGAGACCCAGTACTTC
CDR3aa: CATQAGTSGDQETQYF

abundance: NA
j_gene: TRBJ2-5
d_gene: NA
v_gene: TRBV5-6
CDR3nt: TGTGCCAGCAGCTTGGGACAGGCGGCGACCCAGTACTTC
CDR3aa: CASSLGQAATQYF

abundance: once
j_gene: TRBJ2-5
d_gene: NA
v_gene: TRBV28
CDR3nt: TGTGCCAGCAGGGAGGGGCCGGAGACCCAGTACTTC
CDR3aa: CASREGPETQYF

abundance: NA
j_gene: TRBJ1-1
d_gene: NA
v_gene: TRBV2
CDR3nt: TGTGCCAGCGACAGACAGGAAAACACTGAAGCTTTCTTT
CDR3aa: CASDRQENTEAFF

abundance: NA
j_gene: TRBJ1-2
d_gene: NA
v_gene: TRBV28
CDR3nt: TGTGCCAGCAGTCTTTCCGGGAGCAACTATGGCTACACCTTC
CDR3aa: CASSLSGSNYGYTF

abundance: NA
j_gene: TRBJ1-2
d_gene: NA
v_gene: TRBV6-5
CDR3nt: TGTGCCAGCAGGGGAACAGGGTTAAATGGCTACACCTTC
CDR3aa: CASRGTGLNGYTF

abundance: NA
j_gene: TRBJ1-3
d_gene: NA
v_gene: TRBV10-1
CDR3nt: TGCGCCAGCAGTCCGGACACTTTCTCTGGAAACACCATATATTTT
CDR3aa: CASSPDTFSGNTIYF

abundance: NA
j_gene: TRBJ2-2
d_gene: NA
v_gene: TRBV5-4
CDR3nt: TGTGCCAGCAGCAAAGACGACGGTTTCGGGGAGCTGTTTTTT
CDR3aa: CASSKDDGFGELFF

abundance: once
j_gene: TRBJ2-3
d_gene: TRBD2
v_gene: TRBV5-4
CDR3nt: TGTGCCAGCAGCCTCGATAGCGGGAGCCCAGATACGCAGTATTTT
CDR3aa: CASSLDSGSPDTQYF

abundance: NA
j_gene: TRBJ1-5
d_gene: NA
v_gene: TRBV6-1
CDR3nt: TGTGCCAGCAGTGATCGAGATGCGGAGCCCCAGCATTTT
CDR3aa: CASSDRDAEPQHF

abundance: NA
j_gene: TRBJ2-1
d_gene: NA
v_gene: TRBV6-2/TRBV6-3
CDR3nt: TGTGCCAGCAGCCCTAGCTCCTACAATGAGCAGTTCTTC
CDR3aa: CASSPSSYNEQFF

abundance: few
j_gene: TRBJ1-3
d_gene: TRBD1
v_gene: TRBV2
CDR3nt: TGTGCCAGCAGTGCAGGGGGCAGTGGAAACACCATATATTTT
CDR3aa: CASSAGGSGNTIYF

abundance: NA
j_gene: TRBJ2-1
d_gene: NA
v_gene: TRBV11-2
CDR3nt: TGTGCCAGCAGCCCCGACGGACAGCCGAGCTCCTACAATGAGCAGTTCTTC
CDR3aa: CASSPDGQPSSYNEQFF

abundance: NA
j_gene: TRBJ1-6
d_gene: NA
v_gene: TRBV5-4
CDR3nt: TGTGCCAGCAGTAGAGGCCAGGGCAGGCATAATTCACCCCTCCACTTT
CDR3aa: CASSRGQGRHNSPLHF

abundance: NA
j_gene: TRBJ1-6
d_gene: NA
v_gene: TRBV10-3
CDR3nt: TGTGCCATCACATCAGGAGGAGACTCACCCCTCCACTTT
CDR3aa: CAITSGGDSPLHF

abundance: NA
j_gene: TRBJ1-6
d_gene: NA
v_gene: TRBV2
CDR3nt: TGTGCCAGCAGTGCCGATGGGGGGGAGGCCCTCCGGCTAAATTCACCCCTCCACTTT
CDR3aa: CASSADGGEALRLNSPLHF

abundance: NA
j_gene: TRBJ1-5
d_gene: NA
v_gene: TRBV19
CDR3nt: TGTGCCAGTGCCGACAGTAGCAATCAGCCCCAGCATTTT
CDR3aa: CASADSSNQPQHF

abundance: NA
j_gene: TRBJ2-7
d_gene: NA
v_gene: TRBV10-2
CDR3nt: TGCGCCAGCAGTGAGGCCCCCCGCGAGCAGTACTTC
CDR3aa: CASSEAPREQYF